A few counts support the clone carrying this T cell receptor beta chain. CDR1 and CDR2 from the germline V gene are LGHDT and YNNKEL (reference sequence). V was clipped by 5 bases and J by 5 bases, with 7 bases between them. The CDR3 extends over 12 amino acids. TCRdb redid the calling of the RT-PCR reads with MiXCR, one entry per CDR3 protein. The sample holds more than 600,000 distinct CDR3 sequences, approximately 14% seen once. This chain uses TRBV3-1 with TRBJ2-1; D ambiguous. The sample consisted of memory CD4+ T cells from blood. The source is a female donor in good health, serving as a healthy control. The CDR3: CASSFLHNEQFF. CDR3 DNA sequence: TGTGCCAGCAGCTTCTTACACAATGAGCAGTTCTTC.